These T cell receptor beta chains were read from a single sample in a study of Ad26.COV2.S vaccination and SARS-CoV-2 variants. Some clones are missing from TCRdb's copy, which holds only in-frame ones; the method was immunoSEQ multiplex PCR. Among 150,000 to 200,000 clones listed, roughly nine tenths were seen once. The sample was peripheral blood, taken after recovery from COVID-19. These receptors all stem from a human donor who had recovered from COVID-19. The conserved cysteine and the conserved F or W are not part of the CDR3 here. The order of the fields is CDR3 length, V gene, clone size, J gene, CDR3 protein. A row's size may be missing; if present it is once, few, many or a size class.

>10|TRBV12-3/TRBV12-4|NA|TRBJ1-2
ASSTQDSFRT
>12|TRBV6-5|NA|TRBJ1-6
ATLQSSYNSPLH
>11|TRBV30|NA|TRBJ1-3
AWSTGVGNTIY
>12|TRBV2|NA|TRBJ2-7
ASSERQIPYEQY
>12|TRBV6-5|NA|TRBJ2-5
ASSTPGVAETQY
>12|TRBV7-9|NA|TRBJ2-1
ASSSPAGGNEQF
>13|TRBV23-1|once|TRBJ2-7
ASRPPPGIAYEQY
>10|TRBV4-1|NA|TRBJ2-7
ASSQDGVEQY
>15|TRBV11-2|NA|TRBJ2-1
ASSLDEDSGGYNEQF
>12|TRBV7-2|NA|TRBJ2-4
ASSFRDRGDIQY
>11|TRBV6-5|NA|TRBJ1-2
ASEGGGPGGYT
>15|TRBV11-3|NA|TRBJ2-3
ASSLVPRDQDTDTQY
>12|TRBV7-2|NA|TRBJ1-5
ASSQVEGNQPQH
>14|TRBV21-1|NA|TRBJ2-2
ASSNPSGGVPGELF
>12|TRBV9|NA|TRBJ2-6
ASSPPSGANVLT
>12|TRBV19|NA|TRBJ1-1
ASSPDRARAEAF
>13|TRBV5-1|NA|TRBJ2-2
ASSLGQGGAGELF
>12|TRBV5-1|NA|TRBJ2-7
ASSLGQGVDEQY
>12|TRBV28|NA|TRBJ2-3
ASTVLGESDTQY
>12|TRBV6-1|once|TRBJ2-5
ASSEGLWLKTQY
>12|TRBV5-1|NA|TRBJ1-1
ASSSGGAGTEAF
>15|TRBV19|NA|TRBJ2-7
ASNGLAGGPPWNEQY
>13|TRBV6-5|NA|TRBJ1-3
ASSDSGGPGNTIY
>14|TRBV14|NA|TRBJ1-2
ASSQGSRTAHYGYT
>11|TRBV3-1/TRBV3-2|NA|TRBJ1-6
ASSQSTDSPLH
>14|TRBV5-4|NA|TRBJ2-1
ASSLVSGGYYNEQF
>11|TRBV4-1|NA|TRBJ1-2
ASSQGESDGYT
>13|TRBV2|NA|TRBJ1-6
ASRSGGPARAPLH
>10|TRBV7-6|NA|TRBJ1-1
ASSPRGGEAF
>12|TRBV7-8|NA|TRBJ2-7
ASKVGRGVYEQY
>9|TRBV20-1|NA|TRBJ1-2
SASGQGGYT